This T cell receptor beta chain was sequenced in a study of OX40 agonist ivuxolimab in advanced cancers. Broader study findings: Low normalized T-cell clonal expansion was additionally recorded for some nonresponders. On average, CD8+ T cells had more expanded clones than CD4+.

TCRdb keeps only in-frame clones here, not all; method: immunoSEQ multiplex PCR. The sample yields over 85,000 clones, 85% to 95% seen once. As for this clone: Its antigen is unknown.

This CDR3 comprises 14 residues. Germline V gene lookup returns CDR1 SNHLY and CDR2 FYNNEI. V lost 0 bases to trimming and J lost 7 bases, with 10 bases between them. Sequenced here: CD4+ or CD8+ T cells sorted from blood, sampled in a trial of the OX40 agonist ivuxolimab. The chain employs TRBV2 and TRBJ1-5; D uncertain. This clonotype was sampled from an adult with an advanced solid tumor such as melanoma, head and neck, liver or kidney cancer. In nucleotides, the CDR3 is TGTGCCAGCAGTGAAGCATTGGATTCGCAGCCCCAGCATTTT. Amino acid sequence: CASSEALDSQPQHF.